This TCR beta chain was documented in a study of T cell responses to AZD1222 COVID-19 vaccine. Overall study results and limits: Baseline serostatus was positive in only a handful of AZD1222 recipients. In the spike-specific TCR repertoire, nearly half reportedly target unmutated variant regions. Spike was spanned by vaccine-associated CD4 TCRs, with dominance at 160-218 and 743-854.

A note on this clone: Antigen specificity is unknown.

Libraries were prepared by immunoSEQ multiplex PCR; TCRdb keeps only in-frame clonotypes and omits some of them. The sample holds 13,000 to 15,000 clones, 84% seen once. This CDR3 is built from 13 residues. Trimming removed 3 bases from V and 4 bases from J, with 8 bases in between. CDR1 SGHTA and CDR2 FQGTGA come from the germline V gene. Whether given at about 4 or about 12 weeks, second doses were pooled. This TCR came from an adult who received the AZD1222 COVID-19 vaccine. The starting material was peripheral blood, obtained 28 days after the second AZD1222 dose. V and J are TRBV7-3 and TRBJ2-3; D gene ambiguous. DNA for the CDR3: TGTGCCAGCAGCTTCGTCAAGGCAGATACGCAGTATTTT. This gives the protein CASSFVKADTQYF.